This T cell receptor (beta chain) was profiled in a study of control samples from healthy donors and cancer patients (dated by TCRdb to the early 2020s). The germline V gene (reference sequence) gives CDR1 as SGHNT and CDR2 as YYREEE. Reading from cysteine to phenylalanine, the CDR3 counts 12 amino acids. Only the CDR3 portion is preserved as DNA: 36 bases, with reading frame beginning at the first base. V loses 4 bases, J loses 6 bases, and the germline ends lie 11 bases apart. Receptors were amplified or captured by the immunoSEQ multiplex PCR assay. Not all clones reach the TCRdb copy of this immuneACCESS table, which keeps in-frame sequences only. Checked studies attribute under half of the gap to unresolved V genes and leave the rest unexplained. For this sample there are about 140,000 clones; 91% appear just once. The top ten clonotypes cover 7.1% of the sample. Points on this clone: This clone's antigen is unknown. There are no base qualities to consult, and no much larger clone falls within one base.

Specimen: blood. The TCR sequence derives from a man between 18 and 35 years old in good health. This chain is built from TRBV5-4 and TRBJ2-7, with the identity of the D gene unclear. CDR3 sequence: CASSTQTAEQYF. Here is the DNA: TGTGCCAGCAGCACCCAGACGGCCGAGCAGTACTTC.